This T cell receptor (beta chain) stems from a study of T cell repertoires in cytomegalovirus infection. Study as a whole: Well-studied HLA-B-restricted CMV epitopes were used in the study alongside recently identified HLA-C-restricted ones. Public TCR beta signature analysis indicated the presence of both CMV infection and matching HLA type.

V shed 1 base and J shed 3 bases, with 15 bases lying between them. Germline CDR1 is LGHDT and CDR2 is YNNKEL (reference sequence). The CDR3 sequence is 16 residues long. TCRdb re-called the reads through MiXCR, storing one row per CDR3 protein. The table records about 700,000 distinct CDR3 sequences, 30% to 40% of them present only once. Overall study findings and caveats: HLA-C-restricted CMV-specific TCR beta clonotypes were dominant in the ex vivo response. There were carriers of CMV plus the relevant HLA, and cumulative public TCR beta family frequency identified them.

This clonotype was seen more than once but under ten times. Its specificity is not known. Source: cultured PBMCs, taken from culture after CMV antigen stimulation. The chain links TRBV3-1 to TRBJ1-2; D may be TRBD1 (5 bases). This receptor was identified in a human donor in good health (CMV status not recorded). Some clones in this sample may be carry-over from other donors' samples. In DNA form, the CDR3 reads TGTGCCAGCAGCCAAGCTGGGGACGACGGATACTATGGCTACACCTTC. Its protein is CASSQAGDDGYYGYTF.